One sample yielded the 5 T cell receptor beta chains listed below, sequenced in a study of radiotherapy plus CTLA-4 blockade in lung cancer. TCRdb's table, derived via immunoSEQ multiplex PCR, lists solely in-frame clones and lacks some. The sample consists of 65,000 to 70,000 clones, roughly 85% of them appearing once. The sequencing used peripheral blood, collected from a patient treated with radiotherapy plus ipilimumab. Receptor source: a human donor with non-small cell lung cancer who had a complete response to radiotherapy plus ipilimumab.

The chain employs TRBV18 and TRBJ2-7; D not resolved. Germline CDR1 and CDR2: KGHSH and LQKENI. Trimming took off 2 bases at V and 6 bases at J, with 5 bases between the two ends. The CDR3 has 11 residues. The chain's CDR3 is CASSPDSEQYF. The DNA for the CDR3 is TGTGCCAGCTCACCAGACTCCGAGCAGTACTTC.

This chain connects TRBV4-1 to TRBJ1-4; TRBD1 is a possible D gene (5 bases). CDR3 length: 14 amino acids. The V gene's germline CDR1 is MGHRA and CDR2 YSYEKL. V lost 4 bases to trimming and J lost 0 bases, with 6 bases between them. The CDR3 DNA is TGCGCCAGCAGCCTGACAGCAACTAATGAAAAACTGTTTTTT. This codes for CASSLTATNEKLFF.

This clone was picked up one time. This chain links TRBV6-6 with TRBJ1-1, with D perhaps TRBD1 (5 bases). V was shortened by 6 bases and J by 1 base, with 9 bases between the two germline ends. The CDR3 is made up of 13 amino acids. In germline, CDR1 is MNHNY, CDR2 SVGAGI (reference sequence). The CDR3 DNA reads as TGTGCCAGCAGCCTTAGGGGGAACACTGAAGCTTTCTTT. Encoded protein: CASSLRGNTEAFF.

This chain joins TRBV19 and TRBJ1-4; a possible D gene is TRBD1 (6 bases). V lost 5 bases and J lost 8, with 18 bases in between. Per germline, CDR1 LNHDA and CDR2 SQIVND (reference sequence). The CDR3 is 15 amino acids. The CDR3 loop is CASSSRTAFGEKLFF. The CDR3, as DNA: TGTGCCAGTAGTTCACGGACAGCATTCGGAGAAAAACTGTTTTTT.

The chain combines TRBV19 with TRBJ2-1, with D possibly matching TRBD2 (6 bases). The ends were cut back, 8 bases at V and 3 bases at J, with 8 bases in the middle. In germline, CDR1 is LNHDA, CDR2 SQIVND (reference sequence). The CDR3 totals 12 residues. DNA for the CDR3: TGTGCCAGTCGGACTAACTACAATGAGCAGTTCTTC. Translated: CASRTNYNEQFF.